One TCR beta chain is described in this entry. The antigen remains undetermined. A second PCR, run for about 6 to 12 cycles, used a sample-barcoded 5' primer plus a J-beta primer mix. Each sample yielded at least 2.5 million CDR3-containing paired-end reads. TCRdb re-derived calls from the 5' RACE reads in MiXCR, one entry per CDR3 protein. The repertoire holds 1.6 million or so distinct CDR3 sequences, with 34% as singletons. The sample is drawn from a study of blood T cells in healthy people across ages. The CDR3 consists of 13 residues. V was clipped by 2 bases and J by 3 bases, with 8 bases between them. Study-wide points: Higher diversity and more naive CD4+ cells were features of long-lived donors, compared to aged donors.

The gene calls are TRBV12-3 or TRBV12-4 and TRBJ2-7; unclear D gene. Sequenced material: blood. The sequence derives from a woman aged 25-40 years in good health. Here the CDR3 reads CASSLSQVYEQYF. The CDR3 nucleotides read TGTGCCAGCAGTTTAAGCCAGGTCTACGAGCAGTACTTC.